Below, one TCR beta chain is given with its context. The data were taken from a study of OX40 agonist ivuxolimab in advanced cancers. Measured with immunoSEQ multiplex PCR; TCRdb has only the in-frame clones, and not every one. Of approximately 49,000 clones listed, approximately 86% are singletons. The starting material was CD4+ or CD8+ T cells sorted from blood, obtained in a trial of the OX40 agonist ivuxolimab. This receptor was obtained from an adult with an advanced solid tumor such as melanoma, head and neck, liver or kidney cancer.

The CDR3 region has the DNA TGTGCCAGCAGCTTGTACAGACTAGCGGATATTTTCGAGACCCAGTACTTC. Translated: CASSLYRLADIFETQYF. The V call is TRBV5-4, the J call TRBJ2-5; 9 positions match TRBD2. The CDR3 contains 17 residues. J gave up 5 bases and V 1 base, and 12 bases lay outside the gene matches. Per the germline V gene, CDR1 is SGHNT and CDR2 is YYREEE (reference sequence).